The 12 T cell receptor beta chains listed next were all sequenced from one sample in a study of response to subunit inactivated influenza vaccine. TCRdb independently ran MiXCR on the RT-PCR reads; one entry per CDR3 protein. The table records approximately 700,000 distinct CDR3 sequences, 14% of them present only once. Here the sequenced sample was PBMCs from blood, taken 14 to 15 days before vaccination. Receptors originate from a man aged 45-65 years who received an inactivated influenza vaccine.

V usage is TRBV12-3 or TRBV12-4 and J usage is TRBJ1-2; 8 nucleotides agree with TRBD1. The CDR3 extends over 14 amino acids. V was pared by 6 bases and J by 7 bases, with 10 bases of the junction left unmatched. In DNA, the CDR3 is TGTGCCAGCAGGAGACGACAGGGGACGTCTGGCTACACCTTC. Its translation is CASRRRQGTSGYTF.

The chain employs TRBV5-4 and TRBJ2-3, with 9 bases that match TRBD2. There are 16 residues in the CDR3. Per the germline V gene, CDR1 is SGHNT and CDR2 is YYREEE (reference sequence). Unmatched junction bases numbered 10, after V lost 0 bases and J lost 8 bases. The CDR3 sequence: CASSLGAAGGFGTQYF. The CDR3 DNA is TGTGCCAGCAGCTTGGGGGCCGCGGGAGGGTTCGGTACGCAGTATTTT. Together with reference TRBV5-4 and TRBJ2-3, the CDR3 gives the full variable domain: ETGVTQSPTHLIKTRGQQVTLRCSSQSGHNTVSWYQQALGQGPQFIFQYYREEENGRGNFPPRFSGLQFPNYSSELNVNALELDDSALYLCASSLGAAGGFGTQYFGPGTRLTVL.

This clonotype was seen only a few times. The gene calls are TRBV2 and TRBJ1-4, with D hard to call. Germline V lookup: CDR1 SNHLY, CDR2 FYNNEI. Trimming stripped 6 bases from V and 8 bases from J, with 10 bases between. The CDR3 has 12 amino acids. The CDR3 DNA sequence: TGTGCCAGCAGGCGGTACGAAGAAAAACTGTTTTTT. Its protein product is CASRRYEEKLFF.

The chain joins TRBV27 to TRBJ1-5; D not resolved. Deletions cut 5 bases from V and 3 bases from J, with 5 bases between. This CDR3 has 12 residues. The germline V gene has CDR1 MNHEY and CDR2 SMNVEV (reference sequence). The CDR3: CASSPLNQPQHF. For the CDR3, the DNA is TGTGCCAGCAGTCCCCTCAATCAGCCCCAGCATTTT.

The chain employs TRBV24-1 and TRBJ2-1, with D perhaps assigned TRBD1 or TRBD2 (5 bases each). Per the germline V gene, CDR1 is KGHDR and CDR2 is SFDVKD. Trimming removed 9 bases from V and 4 bases from J, with 15 bases in between. The CDR3 length is 14 residues. As DNA, the CDR3 is TGTGCCACCTCGGGACCGTTGAATTACAATGAGCAGTTCTTC. Amino acids: CATSGPLNYNEQFF.

The CDR3 protein is CASSLLKGASYEQYF. The CDR3 nucleotides read TGTGCCAGCAGCTTATTAAAGGGGGCTAGCTACGAGCAGTACTTC. The gene calls are TRBV9 and TRBJ2-7, with TRBD1 matching over 7 bases. The CDR3 covers 15 residues. From germline, CDR1 is SGDLS and CDR2 YYNGEE. Trimming took 4 bases from V and 3 from J; bases not matched to a gene: 10.

This clonotype showed up just a few times. This chain joins TRBV27 and TRBJ1-2, with D possibly TRBD1 on 6 matching bases. CDR3 length equals 16 residues. Per germline, CDR1 MNHEY and CDR2 SMNVEV (reference sequence). The V end lost 5 bases, the J end lost 8 bases, and 24 bases lay between the germline ends. The CDR3 region is CASSNQRTASTMGYTF. The CDR3 nucleotides are TGTGCCAGCAGTAATCAAAGGACAGCCTCAACTATGGGCTACACCTTC.

The chain links TRBV3-1 to TRBJ2-5; weak D call: TRBD1 (6 bases). Germline V gives CDR1 LGHDT, CDR2 YNNKEL (reference sequence). Trimming removed 0 bases from V and 1 base from J, with 21 bases in between. The CDR3 consists of 19 residues. The CDR3: CASSQDWDNWGGTQETQYF. The CDR3 DNA follows: TGTGCCAGCAGCCAAGATTGGGACAATTGGGGTGGGACCCAAGAGACCCAGTACTTC.

The gene calls are TRBV20-1 and TRBJ2-4; TRBD1 matches 7 bases. This CDR3 contains 14 residues. The junction had 10 bases not matched to a gene; V was cut back by 5 bases and J by 6 bases. Germline-derived CDR1 and CDR2 are DFQATT and SNEGSKA (reference sequence). CDR3 coding DNA: TGCAGTGCTTTTGGTTCCCGGGACAGAAACATTCAGTACTTC. Amino acids: CSAFGSRDRNIQYF.

The CDR3 loop is CSALRGADTQYF. The CDR3 nucleotides are TGCAGTGCCCTGCGGGGGGCAGATACGCAGTATTTT. The chain combines TRBV20-1 with TRBJ2-3, with 8 positions matching TRBD2. The CDR3 runs to 12 residues. Germline loops: CDR1 DFQATT, CDR2 SNEGSKA (reference sequence). The V and J ends lost 6 bases and 4 bases, in that order; junction bases with no gene match: 3.

This clonotype was counted a few times. The J gene is TRBJ2-7, the V gene TRBV18; D is unresolved. This CDR3 has 13 residues. CDR1 is KGHSH, CDR2 LQKENI, per germline. Trimming pared 0 bases from V and 3 bases from J, leaving 6 bases between. The CDR3 DNA reads TGTGCCAGCTCACCACCAGGGCGCTACGAGCAGTACTTC. Translating gives CASSPPGRYEQYF.

This clonotype was counted only a few times. CDR3 region: CASKLGFTGELFF. CDR3 bases: TGCGCCAGCAAACTGGGATTCACCGGGGAGCTGTTTTTT. The chain links TRBV5-1 to TRBJ2-2; D remains ambiguous. Trimming cost V 6 bases and J 4 bases, with 10 bases left between them. Germline-derived CDR1 and CDR2 are SGHRS and YFSETQ. The length of the CDR3 is 13 residues.